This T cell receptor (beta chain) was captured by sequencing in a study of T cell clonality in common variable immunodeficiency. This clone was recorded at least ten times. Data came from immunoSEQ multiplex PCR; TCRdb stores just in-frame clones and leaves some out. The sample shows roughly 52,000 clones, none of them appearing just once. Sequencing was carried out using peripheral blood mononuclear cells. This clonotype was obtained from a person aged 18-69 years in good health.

The CDR3 bases that were read are TGCAGTGCTAGAGATGGGCTCAGTGCGCGACGGCCCTACGAG. Its translation is CSARDGLSARRPYE. From start to end, the CDR3 is CSARDGLSARRPYEQYF. The chain couples TRBV20-1 to TRBJ2-7; D call uncertain. The read comes to an end 3 residues before the CDR3 does, leaving the germline J gene to fill in the end. Trimming removed 0 bases at V and 2 bases at J, with 20 bases between. Per germline, CDR1 DFQATT and CDR2 SNEGSKA (reference sequence). This CDR3 has 17 amino acids.